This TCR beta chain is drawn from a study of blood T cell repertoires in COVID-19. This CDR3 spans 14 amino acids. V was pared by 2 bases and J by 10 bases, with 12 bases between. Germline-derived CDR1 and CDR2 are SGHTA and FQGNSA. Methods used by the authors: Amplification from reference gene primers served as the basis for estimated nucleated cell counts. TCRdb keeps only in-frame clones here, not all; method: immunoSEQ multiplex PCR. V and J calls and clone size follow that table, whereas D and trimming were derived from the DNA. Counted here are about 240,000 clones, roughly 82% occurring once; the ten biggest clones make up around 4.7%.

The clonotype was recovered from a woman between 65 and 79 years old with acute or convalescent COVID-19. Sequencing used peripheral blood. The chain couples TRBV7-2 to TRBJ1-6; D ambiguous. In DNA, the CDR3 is TGTGCCAGCAGCTTAAACTCGGGAAGCTCACCCCTCCACTTT. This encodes CASSLNSGSSPLHF. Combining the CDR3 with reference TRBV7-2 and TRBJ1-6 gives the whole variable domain GAGVSQSPSNKVTEKGKDVELRCDPISGHTALYWYRQSLGQGLEFLIYFQGNSAPDKSGLPSDRFSAERTGGSVSTLTIQRTQQEDSAVYLCASSLNSGSSPLHFGNGTRLTVT.